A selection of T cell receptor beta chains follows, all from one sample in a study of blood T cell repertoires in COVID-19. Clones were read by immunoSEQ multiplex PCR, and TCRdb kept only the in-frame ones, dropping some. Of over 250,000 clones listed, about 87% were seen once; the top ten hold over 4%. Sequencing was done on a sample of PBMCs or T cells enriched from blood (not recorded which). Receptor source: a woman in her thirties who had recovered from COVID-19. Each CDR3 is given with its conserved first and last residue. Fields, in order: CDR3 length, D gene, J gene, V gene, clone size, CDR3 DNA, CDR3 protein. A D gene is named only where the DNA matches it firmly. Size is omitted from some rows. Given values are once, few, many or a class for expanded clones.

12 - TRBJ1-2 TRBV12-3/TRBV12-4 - TGTGCCAGCAGCCGGGTCAAACGTGGCTACACCTTC CASSRVKRGYTF
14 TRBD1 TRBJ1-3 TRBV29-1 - TGCAGCGTGGACCGGACAGGCTCTGGAAACACCATATATTTT CSVDRTGSGNTIYF
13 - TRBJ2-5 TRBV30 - TGTGCCTGGGGGCTCCCTAGGATGGAGACCCAGTACTTC CAWGLPRMETQYF
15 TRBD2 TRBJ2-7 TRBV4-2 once TGTGCCAGCAGCCAGGAAGCGGGGGGGGGCTACGAGCAGTACTTC CASSQEAGGGYEQYF
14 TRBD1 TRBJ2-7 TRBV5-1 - TGCGCCTCTTCCGGACAGGGGGCCAGTCACGAGCAGTACTTC CASSGQGASHEQYF
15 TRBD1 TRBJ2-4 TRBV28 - TGTGCCAGCACCGACAGGGGGTTAGCCAAAAACATTCAGTACTTC CASTDRGLAKNIQYF
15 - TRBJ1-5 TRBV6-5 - TGTGCCAGCAGTTACTCGGGGCAGAGCAATCAGCCCCAGCATTTT CASSYSGQSNQPQHF
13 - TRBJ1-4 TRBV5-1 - TGCGCCAGCAGACAGGCAACTAATGAAAAACTGTTTTTT CASRQATNEKLFF
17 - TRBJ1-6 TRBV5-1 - TGCGCCAGCAGCTTCTTGTCGGGTCAGGGAGGCAATTCACCCCTCCACTTT CASSFLSGQGGNSPLHF
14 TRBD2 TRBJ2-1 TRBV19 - TGTGCCAGTAGTAGAGTAGCGGGGGGGACTGAGCAGTTCTTC CASSRVAGGTEQFF
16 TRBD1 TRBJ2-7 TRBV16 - TGTGCCAGCAGCCAATCAAGCCGAGACAGGGGCCACGAGCAGTACTTC CASSQSSRDRGHEQYF
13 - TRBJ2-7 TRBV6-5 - TGTGCCAGCAGACCGGACAAGGACTACGAGCAGTACTTC CASRPDKDYEQYF
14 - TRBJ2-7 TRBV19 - TGTGCCAGTAGTACCCCGGGACTCACCTACGAGCAGTACTTC CASSTPGLTYEQYF
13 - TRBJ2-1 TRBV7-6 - TGTGCCAGCAGCCCGGCGGATTACAATGAGCAGTTCTTC CASSPADYNEQFF
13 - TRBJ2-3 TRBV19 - TGTGCCAGTAGTTTGAGGAACACAGATACGCAGTATTTT CASSLRNTDTQYF
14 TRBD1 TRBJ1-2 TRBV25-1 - TGTGCCAGCAGTGTCGGACAGGGGATCAATGGCTACACCTTC CASSVGQGINGYTF
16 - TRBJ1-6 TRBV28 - TGTGCCAGCAGTTTGGGAGGGAGGCCGGGTAATTCACCCCTCCACTTT CASSLGGRPGNSPLHF
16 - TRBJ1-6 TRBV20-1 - TGCAGTGCTAGTTCTGGGGTGCCCAGGGGTAATTCACCCCTCCACTTT CSASSGVPRGNSPLHF